These 29 T cell receptor beta chains originate from one sample sequenced in a study of T cell repertoires in aging, cancer and after chemotherapy. Rearranged V-D-J TRB sequences were amplified with a mixed TRB-A/B primer pool. Each CDR3 protein gets one entry after TCRdb re-called the multiplex PCR reads with MiXCR. The table includes about 1,900 distinct CDR3 sequences, roughly 20% detected once. Amplification of TCR beta used genomic DNA extracted from peripheral blood. The material sequenced was blood. The source is a human donor with a solid tumor.

By share of the sample, this clonotype is medium-sized. This chain uses TRBV6-2 or TRBV6-3 with TRBJ1-2; D call uncertain. The CDR3 covers 12 residues. Germline CDR1 reads MNHEY; CDR2 reads SVGEGT. The V end lost 0 bases, the J end lost 7 bases, and 6 bases lay between the germline ends. The CDR3 sequence is CASSYSRAGYTF. The CDR3, as DNA: TGTGCCAGCAGTTACTCTCGGGCTGGCTACACCTTC.

By share of the sample, this clonotype is medium-sized (0.01 to 0.1%). The chain links TRBV6-5 to TRBJ1-5; TRBD1 might be the D (6 bases). The germline CDR1 and CDR2 sequences are MNHEY and SVGAGI. The V end was cut by 6 bases, the J end by 3 bases, with 12 bases between. The CDR3 consists of 14 residues. CDR3 DNA: TGTGCCAGCAGGCCCGGGGGCAACAATCAGCCCCAGCATTTT. It translates to CASRPGGNNQPQHF.

This clonotype appeared a few times. The rearrangement uses TRBV28 and TRBJ1-2; unclear D gene. V gave up 2 bases and J gave up 12 bases, with 10 bases separating them. Germline-derived CDR1 and CDR2 are MDHEN and SYDVKM. The CDR3 spans 11 residues. The CDR3 protein is CASSLGRAHTF. CDR3 nucleotides: TGTGCCAGCAGTTTAGGCAGAGCACACACCTTC.

This clonotype rates as medium-sized (0.01 to 0.1%). This rearrangement joins TRBV11-2 to TRBJ2-7; D remains unclear. CDR1 and CDR2 from the germline V gene are SGHAT and FQNNGV. The CDR3 sequence is 10 residues long. Trimming stripped 5 bases from V and 7 bases from J, with 6 bases between. DNA for the CDR3: TGTGCCAGCAGCCGAGTAGAGCAGTACTTC. This sequence encodes CASSRVEQYF. Filled out from reference TRBV11-2 and TRBJ2-7, the complete variable domain reads EAGVAQSPRYKIIEKRQSVAFWCNPISGHATLYWYQQILGQGPKLLIQFQNNGVVDDSQLPKDRFSAERLKGVDSTLKIQPAKLEDSAVYLCASSRVEQYFGPGTRLTVT.

Details on this clonotype: A much larger clone lies a single base off, so this may be a read error. This chain links TRBV10-3 with TRBJ2-3; TRBD1 aligns across 7 bases. Looked up from germline, CDR1 is ENHRY and CDR2 is SYGVKD. This CDR3 is 15 amino acids long. J was trimmed by 3 bases and V by 3 bases; bases with no gene match: 6. The chain's CDR3 is CAISERQDRTDTQYF. The CDR3 nucleotides read TGTGCCATCAGTGAAAGACAGGACAGGACAGATACGCAGTATTTT.

In its sample, this clonotype ranks as medium-sized. This CDR3 is CASSYSAGGGIDTQYF. The CDR3 nucleotides read TGTGCCAGCAGTTACTCTGCGGGAGGGGGTATAGATACGCAGTATTTT. The chain is built from TRBV6-2 or TRBV6-3 and TRBJ2-3; 9 bases line up with TRBD2. V gave up 0 bases and J gave up 5 bases; unmatched junction bases: 6. CDR3 length equals 16 residues. CDR1 is MNHEY, CDR2 SVGEGT, per germline.

In its sample, this clonotype was seen a few times. This chain connects TRBV5-1 to TRBJ2-3, with 8 bases aligning to TRBD1. Germline V gene sequence: CDR1 SGHRS, CDR2 YFSETQ. V gave up 2 bases and J gave up 2 bases; unmatched junction bases: 1. The CDR3 spans 14 residues. The CDR3 region is CASSLQGDTDTQYF. DNA of the CDR3: TGCGCCAGCAGCTTACAGGGGGACACAGATACGCAGTATTTT.

A remark on this clonotype: This may arise from a read error, as a much more abundant clone is one base away. The genes are TRBV20-1 and TRBJ2-1, with a tentative D call TRBD1 (6 bases). From germline, CDR1 is DFQATT and CDR2 SNEGSKA (reference sequence). V lost 3 bases and J 10 bases, leaving 22 bases between the germline ends. The CDR3 contains 15 residues. The CDR3: CSARGLGGASYEQFF. CDR3 DNA: TGCAGTGCTAGGGGCCTTGGGGGCGCATCCTACGAGCAGTTCTTC.

This clonotype was detected only a few times. The chain links TRBV5-1 to TRBJ2-1; D may correspond to TRBD1 or TRBD2 (5 bases each). V was cut by 9 bases and J by 4 bases, with 17 bases left in between. This CDR3 has 14 amino acids. Germline loops: CDR1 SGHRS, CDR2 YFSETQ. The CDR3 sequence is CATTSGTLYNEQFF. The CDR3 DNA sequence: TGCGCCACCACCTCCGGGACCTTGTACAATGAGCAGTTCTTC.

CDR3 DNA sequence: TGTGCCATCAGTGAGTCAGGGTTGACAGGGGCTTCCGGGGAGCTGTTTTTT. Translating gives CAISESGLTGASGELFF. J is TRBJ2-2 and V is TRBV10-3, with 8 bases aligning to TRBD1. The junction had 9 bases not matched to a gene; V was cut back by 0 bases and J by 6 bases. The V gene's germline CDR1 is ENHRY and CDR2 SYGVKD. This CDR3 spans 17 amino acids.

V and J are TRBV28 and TRBJ1-1; the D is unclear. V was pared by 1 base and J by 7 bases, with 10 bases between. Germline values: CDR1 MDHEN, CDR2 SYDVKM. The CDR3 extends over 13 amino acids. CDR3 protein: CASSLSPTGEAFF. CDR3 in DNA: TGTGCCAGCAGTTTATCACCTACTGGTGAAGCTTTCTTT.

This clonotype was seen a handful of times. The chain employs TRBV5-1 and TRBJ1-2; D not certain. CDR3 length equals 14 residues. Germline CDR1 reads SGHRS; CDR2 reads YFSETQ. The ends were cut back, 4 bases at V and 0 bases at J, with 10 bases in the middle. CDR3 nucleotides: TGCGCCAGCAGCCCCCACCAAGCTAACTATGGCTACACCTTC. Residues: CASSPHQANYGYTF.

By proportion, this clonotype is medium-sized. The rearrangement uses TRBV27 and TRBJ2-2; TRBD1 might be the D (5 bases). The V and J ends lost 1 base and 0 bases respectively, with 12 bases between them. The CDR3 consists of 17 residues. CDR1 is MNHEY and CDR2 is SMNVEV in the germline V gene (reference sequence). CDR3 sequence reads: CASSLYRPLTNTGELFF. CDR3 bases: TGTGCCAGCAGTTTATACAGGCCTTTAACGAACACCGGGGAGCTGTTTTTT.

This clonotype was picked up a small number of times. The chain couples TRBV20-1 to TRBJ2-1; TRBD2 agrees at 10 bases. The length of the CDR3 is 15 residues. From germline, CDR1 is DFQATT and CDR2 SNEGSKA (reference sequence). Germline trimming cut 5 bases from V and 4 bases from J; bases unmatched to any gene: 8. The DNA for the CDR3 is TGCAGTGCTTCCACCGCTAGCGGGAGTTACAATGAGCAGTTCTTC. This translates into CSASTASGSYNEQFF.

This clonotype is labeled medium-sized. V and J are TRBV6-1 and TRBJ1-5, with D possibly TRBD1 on 5 matching bases. The CDR3 extends over 14 amino acids. CDR1 and CDR2 from the germline V gene are MNHNS and SASEGT. The V end was cut by 5 bases, the J end by 3 bases, with 11 bases between. CDR3 sequence: CASSWNRYNQPQHF. In DNA, the CDR3 is TGTGCCAGCAGTTGGAACAGGTACAATCAGCCCCAGCATTTT.

To note about this clonotype: A much larger clone differs by one base, so this may be a read error. The chain is built from TRBV19 and TRBJ1-2; a possible D gene is TRBD1 (6 bases). Germline values: CDR1 LNHDA, CDR2 SQIVND (reference sequence). The CDR3 contains 13 residues. Trimming removed 3 bases from V and 10 bases from J, with 15 bases in between. The CDR3 region is CASSMPRGGDYTF. The CDR3 DNA is TGTGCCAGTAGTATGCCCAGGGGTGGTGACTACACCTTC.

The chain combines TRBV6-2 or TRBV6-3 with TRBJ2-3; D might be TRBD1 or TRBD2, each matching 7 bases. Trimming took 8 bases from V and 10 from J, leaving 19 bases between them. The CDR3 covers 13 residues. In germline, CDR1 is MNHEY, CDR2 SVGEGT. The CDR3 coding sequence is TGTGCCAGCGGGTGGGGAGGGGGCGCATCGCAGTATTTT. Translation gives CASGWGGGASQYF.

By share of the sample, this clonotype is large. The rearrangement joins TRBV27 to TRBJ2-1; 7 bases fit TRBD1. The V gene's germline CDR1 is MNHEY and CDR2 SMNVEV (reference sequence). This CDR3 is built from 15 residues. Germline trimming cut 6 bases from V and 7 bases from J; bases unmatched to any gene: 12. CDR3 sequence reads: CASRADRVRMNEQFF. The CDR3 DNA sequence: TGTGCCAGCAGGGCCGACAGGGTACGAATGAATGAGCAGTTCTTC.

Remarks on this clonotype: Possible read error: a much larger clone is one base away. This chain connects TRBV19 to TRBJ2-7, with a weak D call TRBD1 (6 bases). V shed 1 base and J shed 4 bases, with 14 bases lying between them. The CDR3 contains 15 residues. Germline lookup yields CDR1 LNHDA and CDR2 SQIVND (reference sequence). DNA of the CDR3: TGTGCCAGTAGTATAGCTAGGGGGAGCATTTACGAGCAGTACTTC. The encoded protein is CASSIARGSIYEQYF.

This rearrangement joins TRBV21-1 to TRBJ2-3; the table calls TRBD1, which could not be checked here. TRBV21-1 is a pseudogene segment. CDR3 size: 19 residues. This CDR3 is CASSHPPAGTGPWADTQYF. CDR3 coding DNA: TGTGCCAGCAGTCACCCACCAGCCGGGACAGGTCCGTGGGCAGATACGCAGTATTTT.

Note on this clonotype: A much larger clone sits a single nucleotide away, making a read error possible. The rearrangement joins TRBV5-1 to TRBJ2-6; D gene ambiguous. Germline CDR1 is SGHRS and CDR2 is YFSETQ. The CDR3 has 16 residues. Here the CDR3 reads CANSLDGSSGANVLTF. The CDR3 DNA sequence: TGCGCCAACAGCTTGGACGGAAGCTCTGGGGCCAACGTCCTGACTTTC.

This CDR3 is CASSLAGGQPQHF. CDR3 nucleotides: TGTGCCAGCAGCTTGGCAGGGGGCCAGCCCCAGCATTTT. This chain joins TRBV7-2 and TRBJ1-5, with 8 nucleotides matching TRBD1. The CDR3 runs 13 residues. J lost 7 bases, V lost 3 bases, and 2 bases had no gene match. CDR1 and CDR2 from the germline V gene are SGHTA and FQGNSA.

This chain links TRBV7-9 with TRBJ2-2; D is unclear. CDR1 and CDR2 (germline): SEHNR, FQNEAQ (reference sequence). The CDR3 runs 11 residues. With 5 bases removed from V and 10 bases from J, the gap between germline ends came to 8 bases. The CDR3 loop reads CASSLQVELFF. CDR3 bases: TGTGCCAGCAGCCTCCAGGTGGAGCTGTTTTTT.

Details on this clonotype: Given a much more abundant clone one base away, this may be a read error. CDR3 coding DNA: TGTGCCAGCAGTGAATCCCCGTTTACGTACCAAGAGACCAAGTACTTC. Its protein is CASSESPFTYQETKYF. The rearrangement links TRBV6-1 to TRBJ2-5, with no clear D. Germline V lookup: CDR1 MNHNS, CDR2 SASEGT. This CDR3 spans 16 amino acids.

CDR3 sequence (DNA): TGCAGTGCTCGCCCCAGTCGGGGGACTGAAGCTTTCTTT. This codes for CSARPSRGTEAFF. This chain joins TRBV20-1 and TRBJ1-1; perhaps TRBD1 as D (5 bases). From germline, CDR1 is DFQATT and CDR2 SNEGSKA (reference sequence). V was cut by 5 bases and J by 5 bases, with 15 bases left in between. This CDR3 comprises 13 residues.

This clonotype ranks as medium-sized. The chain employs TRBV19 and TRBJ2-2; 8 nucleotides align to TRBD1. The CDR3 loop spans 14 amino acids. CDR1 is LNHDA, CDR2 SQIVND, per germline (reference sequence). The ends lost 7 bases at V and 7 bases at J; junction bases unmatched: 8. The CDR3 coding sequence is TGTGCCAGTATCGGCAGGGGGCGGATCGGGGAGCTGTTTTTT. Translating gives CASIGRGRIGELFF.

In its sample, this clonotype is medium-sized. The chain is built from TRBV4-3 and TRBJ2-1, with 12 bases that match TRBD2. Germline CDR1 reads LGHNA; CDR2 reads YSLEER. The CDR3 runs 14 residues. V gave up 0 bases and J gave up 12 bases; unmatched junction bases: 3. The CDR3 DNA follows: TGCGCCAGCAGCCAAGATATGACTAGCGGGGGGCAGTTCTTC. The encoded protein is CASSQDMTSGGQFF.

By sample fraction, this clonotype is medium-sized. This chain links TRBV5-4 with TRBJ1-5; 8 bases are shared with TRBD1. Trimming removed 0 bases from V and 4 bases from J; junction bases left unmatched: 0. Germline V gene sequence: CDR1 SGHNT, CDR2 YYREEE (reference sequence). The CDR3 covers 14 residues. The CDR3 is CASSLDRGNQPQHF. The CDR3 nucleotides read TGTGCCAGCAGCTTGGACAGGGGGAATCAGCCCCAGCATTTT.

The chain uses TRBV19 and TRBJ2-7; D assignment may be TRBD1 or TRBD2 (7 bases each). V was cut by 5 bases and J by 1 base, with 18 bases left in between. This CDR3 is built from 16 residues. Germline CDR1 LNHDA, CDR2 SQIVND (reference sequence). CDR3 sequence reads: CASSGTGAGVSYEQYF. CDR3 in DNA: TGTGCCAGTAGTGGAACAGGGGCGGGGGTTTCCTACGAGCAGTACTTC.